These 17 T cell receptor beta chains were all obtained from the same sample, sequenced in a study of blood T cell repertoires in COVID-19. Sequenced by immunoSEQ multiplex PCR; TCRdb stores in-frame clones only, minus some. The sample holds 300,000 or so clones; 86% are singletons and the top ten take 3.5% to 4.5%. What was sequenced was PBMCs or T cells enriched from blood (not recorded which). These receptor sequences come from a woman in her 40s with acute COVID-19.

This clone was seen a single time. The chain joins TRBV7-8 to TRBJ2-4, with 8 bases fitting TRBD1. Trimming removed 6 bases from V and 0 bases from J; junction bases left unmatched: 10. Germline CDR1 and CDR2: SGHVS and FQNEAQ. CDR3 length: 17 residues. This CDR3 is CASSVTGGKGAKNIQYF. The CDR3 DNA reads TGTGCCAGCAGTGTAACAGGGGGAAAGGGAGCCAAAAACATTCAGTACTTC.

This CDR3 is CASSAGTGDTEAFF. The CDR3 DNA is TGTGCCAGCAGCGCTGGGACAGGAGACACTGAAGCTTTCTTT. The rearrangement joins TRBV9 to TRBJ1-1; 8 bases match TRBD1. Germline CDR1 is SGDLS and CDR2 is YYNGEE. Trimming at V came to 3 bases and at J to 3 bases, leaving 4 bases not matched to a gene. This CDR3 region has 14 residues.

The V gene is TRBV7-3, the J gene TRBJ1-1, with D hard to call. Looked up from germline, CDR1 is SGHTA and CDR2 is FQGTGA. The length of the CDR3 is 17 residues. Trimming stripped 1 base from V and 1 base from J, with 16 bases between. The CDR3 DNA reads TGTGCCAGCAGCTTAAGACCCCGGGGAGATGGGAACACTGAAGCTTTCTTT. Amino acid sequence: CASSLRPRGDGNTEAFF.

This clone appeared once. The rearrangement uses TRBV19 and TRBJ1-5, with TRBD1 identical over 9 bases. This CDR3 is 15 amino acids long. Trimming at V came to 4 bases and at J to 7 bases, leaving 8 bases not matched to a gene. Germline V gene sequence: CDR1 LNHDA, CDR2 SQIVND (reference sequence). For the CDR3, the DNA is TGTGCCAGTAGTACGAAACAGGGGGCCGGGCAGCCCCAGCATTTT. This codes for CASSTKQGAGQPQHF. Using reference TRBV19 and TRBJ1-5 for the parts outside the CDR3, the full variable domain is DGGITQSPKYLFRKEGQNVTLSCEQNLNHDAMYWYRQDPGQGLRLIYYSQIVNDFQKGDIAEGYSVSREKKESFPLTVTSAQKNPTAFYLCASSTKQGAGQPQHFGDGTRLSIL.

CDR3 nucleotides: TGTGCCAGCAGCTTCGACAGGGTCGCCGAGCAGTACTTC. This sequence encodes CASSFDRVAEQYF. The chain uses TRBV11-1 and TRBJ2-7, with 7 bases aligning to TRBD1. There are 13 residues in the CDR3. The V and J ends lost 3 bases and 6 bases, in that order; junction bases with no gene match: 5. Germline assignment: CDR1 SGHAT and CDR2 FQDESV (reference sequence).

This clone was seen a few times. The gene calls are TRBV12-3 or TRBV12-4 and TRBJ1-1, with unresolved D. The CDR3 consists of 13 residues. Trimming took off 5 bases at V and 4 bases at J, with 11 bases between the two ends. The CDR3 DNA sequence: TGTGCCAGCAGTCCGCGGCGGGGCACTGAAGCTTTCTTT. Encoded protein: CASSPRRGTEAFF.

This clone was detected only once. The V call is TRBV7-6, the J call TRBJ1-1; D is unresolved. Trimming cost V 5 bases and J 2 bases, with 12 bases left between them. Germline V gene sequence: CDR1 SGHVS, CDR2 FNYEAQ. The CDR3 contains 14 residues. The CDR3 DNA reads as TGTGCCAGCAGCCCGGGAATATTAAACACTGAAGCTTTCTTT. This sequence encodes CASSPGILNTEAFF. Supplemented by reference TRBV7-6 and TRBJ1-1, the full variable domain reads GAGVSQSPRYKVTKRGQDVALRCDPISGHVSLYWYRQALGQGPEFLTYFNYEAQQDKSGLPNDRFSAERPEGSISTLTIQRTEQRDSAMYRCASSPGILNTEAFFGQGTRLTVV.

CDR3 in DNA: TGTGCCAGTAGCACGACTAGCGGGGGGTTTAGGGAGCAGTTCTTC. Its protein is CASSTTSGGFREQFF. This chain connects TRBV19 to TRBJ2-1; 13 nucleotides line up with TRBD2. The CDR3 loop spans 15 amino acids. After removal of 6 bases from V and 10 bases from J, the junction contained 9 bases not matched to a gene. The germline V gene has CDR1 LNHDA and CDR2 SQIVND (reference sequence).

In this sample, this clone turned up once. The V call is TRBV2, the J call TRBJ2-3, with D possibly being TRBD2 (5 bases). This CDR3 region has 14 residues. Germline loops: CDR1 SNHLY, CDR2 FYNNEI. V lost 7 bases and J 4 bases, leaving 15 bases between the germline ends. CDR3 DNA sequence: TGTGCCAGCACGCAGGTTACTAGGGCAGATACGCAGTATTTT. Its protein is CASTQVTRADTQYF.

The rearrangement uses TRBV7-2 and TRBJ1-6; the D gene is possibly TRBD1 (6 bases). The CDR3 totals 15 residues. V lost 5 bases and J 13 bases, leaving 21 bases between the germline ends. CDR1 is SGHTA and CDR2 is FQGNSA in the germline V gene. CDR3 protein: CASSPPTTGPQPLHF. The DNA of the CDR3 is TGTGCCAGCAGCCCCCCAACTACAGGGCCGCAGCCCCTCCACTTT.

This clone has a single count. V usage is TRBV19 and J usage is TRBJ1-4, with TRBD1 identical over 9 bases. The J segment lost 3 bases and the V segment lost 8 bases, leaving 10 bases of the junction unmatched. Per germline, CDR1 LNHDA and CDR2 SQIVND (reference sequence). CDR3 length: 16 residues. The CDR3 bases are TGTGCCAGTGACCCGGGACAGGGTTGGTCTAATGAAAAACTGTTTTTT. It encodes CASDPGQGWSNEKLFF.

The chain uses TRBV7-3 and TRBJ2-1; D call uncertain. The CDR3 runs 16 residues. Germline V lookup: CDR1 SGHTA, CDR2 FQGTGA. V was clipped by 0 bases and J by 0 bases, with 9 bases between them. CDR3 bases: TGTGCCAGCAGCTTAACCCCCTGGAGCTCCTACAATGAGCAGTTCTTC. It yields the protein CASSLTPWSSYNEQFF. The variable domain in full, with the rest retrieved from reference TRBV7-3 and TRBJ2-1, is GAGVSQTPSNKVTEKGKYVELRCDPISGHTALYWYRQSLGQGPEFLIYFQGTGAADDSGLPNDRFFAVRPEGSVSTLKIQRTERGDSAVYLCASSLTPWSSYNEQFFGPGTRLTVL.

V and J are TRBV7-2 and TRBJ1-1; TRBD1 matches at 8 bases. Germline CDR1 SGHTA, CDR2 FQGNSA. The CDR3 is made up of 15 amino acids. J lost 4 bases, V lost 3 bases, and 7 bases had no gene match. The CDR3 sequence is CASSFTGGRGTEAFF. CDR3 coding DNA: TGTGCCAGCAGCTTCACAGGGGGTAGGGGCACTGAAGCTTTCTTT.

This chain links TRBV3-1 (or the pseudogene TRBV3-2) with TRBJ1-5; D is unclear. From germline, CDR1 is LGHDT and CDR2 YNNKEL (reference sequence). V lost 1 base, J lost 5 bases, and 9 bases lay in between. The CDR3 is 14 residues long. CDR3 nucleotides: TGTGCCAGCAGCCAAGGGCAGGTTGATCAGCCCCAGCATTTT. It translates to CASSQGQVDQPQHF.

This rearrangement joins TRBV7-9 to TRBJ2-3, with D possibly matching TRBD1 (5 bases). The V end was cut by 1 base, the J end by 5 bases, with 13 bases between. Germline V CDR1 and CDR2: SEHNR, FQNEAQ (reference sequence). The CDR3 contains 15 residues. CDR3 coding DNA: TGTGCCAGCAGCTTAGTCGATCAGGGCAAAGATACGCAGTATTTT. Its translation is CASSLVDQGKDTQYF.

V and J are TRBV7-8 and TRBJ1-3; D not certain. The V gene's germline CDR1 is SGHVS and CDR2 FQNEAQ. The length of the CDR3 is 16 residues. V was shortened by 5 bases and J by 0 bases, with 14 bases between the two germline ends. Written as DNA, the CDR3 is TGTGCCAGCAGCATCTTGGGCCCGACCTCTGGAAACACCATATATTTT. Translating it yields CASSILGPTSGNTIYF.

The chain links TRBV19 to TRBJ1-3, with 8 bases aligning to TRBD1. The ends lost 9 bases at V and 2 bases at J; junction bases unmatched: 9. Germline CDR1 LNHDA, CDR2 SQIVND (reference sequence). This CDR3 region has 15 residues. The DNA for the CDR3 is TGTGCCAGCTGGGGAGACAGGGGAACTGGAAACACCATATATTTT. Amino acids: CASWGDRGTGNTIYF.